A single TCR beta chain is shown here with its context. The antigen is undetermined. The sample belongs to a study of T cell responses to AZD1222 COVID-19 vaccine. Study at large: Second-dose intervals near 4 or 12 weeks were combined.

Broader study findings: Repertoires in all cases were sampled only once the peak T cell response had passed. Donors were chiefly white British, with a greater number of females, and clonal diversity was perhaps underestimated. Baseline seropositivity occurred in only a handful of AZD1222 recipients.

The junction had 4 bases not matched to a gene; V was cut back by 4 bases and J by 5 bases. CDR3 length equals 15 residues. Germline lookup yields CDR1 SGHNT and CDR2 YYREEE (reference sequence). Sequencing was performed with immunoSEQ multiplex PCR; in TCRdb, only in-frame clones are kept and a portion is missing. In the table there are around 160,000 clones, 91% of which are singletons. The rearrangement joins TRBV5-4 to TRBJ2-5; 14 bases fit TRBD2. The TCR comes from an adult in good health. Source: peripheral blood, taken on day 0 of AZD1222 vaccination. The CDR3 DNA sequence: TGTGCCAGCAGCCAGGGACTAGCGGGAGTCGAGACCCAGTACTTC. Its translation: CASSQGLAGVETQYF.